The T cell receptor beta chain under discussion was sequenced for a study of T cells in localized non-small cell lung cancer. Study-wide findings and caveats: The appearance of a median approximately 55 of the top 100 tumor clones was seen in adjacent lung.

Repertoires were generated with immunoSEQ multiplex PCR, while TCRdb's copy carries only in-frame clones and drops some. There are 20,000 to 25,000 clones in the sample; 70% to 90% occur only once, and around 7% lies in the top ten. The CDR3 contains 14 residues. CDR1 is MNHEY, CDR2 SMNVEV, per germline (reference sequence). About this clone itself: Antigen: not known. A junction boundary mismatches the germline segment, possibly from a read error.

This material consisted of peripheral blood, taken before any cancer treatment. This TCR came from a male donor aged 60 or over with stage I squamous cell lung carcinoma. This chain links TRBV27 with TRBJ2-1; TRBD2 is a possible D gene (5 bases). Here the CDR3 DNA reads TGTGCCAGCAGTTCGGACTCAAACTACGATGAGCAGTTCTTC. This sequence encodes CASSSDSNYDEQFF.